The entry below gives a single TCR beta chain sequence along with its context. The CDR3 totals 16 residues. With 3 bases removed from V and 9 bases from J, the gap between germline ends came to 23 bases. Germline values: CDR1 SGHDT, CDR2 YYEEEE. Sequencing used immunoSEQ multiplex PCR; TCRdb keeps in-frame clones, though not all of them. The table includes about 120,000 clones, about 91% detected once. This sample stems from a study of control samples from healthy donors and cancer patients. V is TRBV5-6 and J is TRBJ2-3; a weak D match, TRBD1 (5 bases). The sample was blood. The TCR comes from a middle-aged man in good health. The CDR3 DNA follows: TGTGCCAGCAGCTCGTCCACAGAAGTTGGGGCGTGGACGCAGTATTTT. It is translated as CASSSSTEVGAWTQYF.